This TCR beta chain is drawn from a study of CD8+ T cells in alopecia areata. Findings and caveats of the study: Greater clonality was observed in lesional scalp samples, especially alopecia totalis/universalis, versus normal scalp.

In its sample, this clone was seen a few times. The antigen is unknown. V gave up 2 bases and J gave up 0 bases; unmatched junction bases: 3. Germline V gene lookup returns CDR1 SEHNR and CDR2 FQNEAQ (reference sequence). The CDR3 runs to 16 residues. Peripheral blood and lesional scalp punch biopsies were taken from alopecia areata patients. RNA was isolated and reverse transcribed to cDNA, the sequencing template. Clones were sequenced by immunoSEQ multiplex PCR, and TCRdb holds only the in-frame ones, with some missing. The repertoire includes about 120,000 clones, around 45% of them detected once, and roughly a tenth sits in the top ten.

The V gene is TRBV7-9, the J gene TRBJ2-3; TRBD2 agrees at 9 bases. This sequence originates from a human donor with alopecia areata. Sequencing was done on a sample of NKG2D-low CD8+ T cells sorted from blood. CDR3 protein: CASSLPTSGSTDTQYF. As DNA, the CDR3 is TGTGCCAGCAGCTTACCCACTAGCGGGAGCACAGATACGCAGTATTTT.